This TCR beta chain is from a study of response to subunit inactivated influenza vaccine. TCRdb reprocessed the RT-PCR reads via MiXCR and lists one record per CDR3 protein. This table has about 500,000 distinct CDR3 sequences, about 15% appearing once. V gave up 0 bases and J gave up 2 bases, with 7 bases separating them. The CDR3 spans 15 residues. Germline-derived CDR1 and CDR2 are SGHTA and FQGNSA. Overall study results and limits: Each seasonal influenza vaccination, the authors suggested, recruits few new T cells.

This clonotype was observed many times. The antigen remains unidentified. Here the sequenced sample was CD4+ T cells sorted from PBMCs, taken less than 25 months after vaccination. V is TRBV7-2 and J is TRBJ2-2; weak D call: TRBD2 (6 bases). This clonotype was sampled from a man in his fifties or sixties who received an inactivated influenza vaccine. The CDR3 bases are TGTGCCAGCAGCTTAGCGGAGGGAAACACCGGGGAGCTGTTTTTT. It translates to CASSLAEGNTGELFF.